Following are 6 T cell receptor beta chains from one sample sequenced in a study of blood T cell repertoires in COVID-19. This table comes from immunoSEQ multiplex PCR, and its TCRdb copy is limited to in-frame clones, with some not included. The repertoire has about 76,000 clones, approximately 85% of them found once; the top ten carry 9.6%. The specimen was peripheral blood. These receptors were obtained from a man between 50 and 59 years old with COVID-19, enrolled during active disease.

This chain uses TRBV9 with TRBJ1-2, with D uncertain. The germline V gene encodes CDR1 SGDLS and CDR2 YYNGEE. The CDR3 spans 12 residues. Trimming cost V 4 bases and J 3 bases, with 7 bases left between them. The CDR3 sequence: CASSPGDYGYTF. The CDR3 region has the DNA TGTGCCAGCAGCCCCGGGGACTATGGCTACACCTTC.

The count of this clone is one. The V call is TRBV9, the J call TRBJ1-1, with 9 bases matching TRBD1. The ends lost 4 bases at V and 4 bases at J; junction bases unmatched: 8. There are 15 residues in the CDR3. The germline gives CDR1 SGDLS, CDR2 YYNGEE. The chain's CDR3 is CASSLGTGLGTEAFF. The CDR3, as DNA: TGTGCCAGCAGCCTAGGGACAGGGTTGGGCACTGAAGCTTTCTTT.

Only one count was recorded for this clone. In DNA, the CDR3 is TGTGCCAGCAGCCAAGGGGAGGGGTTCGAGCAGTACTTC. Residues: CASSQGEGFEQYF. The V call is TRBV3-1 (or the pseudogene TRBV3-2), the J call TRBJ2-7; 7 nucleotides agree with TRBD2. Germline CDR1 reads LGHDT; CDR2 reads YNNKEL (reference sequence). The J segment lost 6 bases and the V segment lost 1 base, leaving 3 bases of the junction unmatched. The CDR3 is 13 residues long.

The chain uses TRBV18 and TRBJ1-5; maybe TRBD1 (6 bases). Trimming removed 3 bases at V and 4 bases at J, with 10 bases between. Germline V gene data show CDR1 as KGHSH and CDR2 as LQKENI. The CDR3 totals 14 residues. CDR3 bases: TGTGCCAGCTCACCCGGGACAAATAATCAGCCCCAGCATTTT. Translated, it gives CASSPGTNNQPQHF.

The chain recombines TRBV7-8 with TRBJ2-3; 8 nucleotides line up with TRBD2. Germline-derived CDR1 and CDR2 are SGHVS and FQNEAQ. Trimming cost V 6 bases and J 1 base; bases outside gene matches: 6. The CDR3 has 15 residues. The CDR3 bases are TGTGCCAGCAGGTTACTCGGGAGGGGCACAGATACGCAGTATTTT. Its protein is CASRLLGRGTDTQYF.

J is TRBJ2-7 and V is TRBV5-1; 8 nucleotides agree with TRBD2. The V gene end was trimmed by 4 bases and the J gene end by 3 bases; junction bases not matched to a gene: 18. This CDR3 has 18 amino acids. CDR1 SGHRS and CDR2 YFSETQ come from the germline V gene. The CDR3 sequence: CASSPVGGIAGSFYEQYF. In DNA form, the CDR3 reads TGCGCCAGCAGCCCGGTGGGGGGGATAGCGGGATCTTTCTACGAGCAGTACTTC.